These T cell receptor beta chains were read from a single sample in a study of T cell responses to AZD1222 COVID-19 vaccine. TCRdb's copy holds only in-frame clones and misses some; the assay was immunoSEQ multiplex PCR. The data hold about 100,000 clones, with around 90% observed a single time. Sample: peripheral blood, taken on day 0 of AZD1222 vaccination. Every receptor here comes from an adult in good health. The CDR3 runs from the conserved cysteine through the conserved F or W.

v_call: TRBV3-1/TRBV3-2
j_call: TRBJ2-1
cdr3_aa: CASSQDLGAGLDNEQFF

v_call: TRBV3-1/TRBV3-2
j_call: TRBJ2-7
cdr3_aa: CASSQGQYYEQYF

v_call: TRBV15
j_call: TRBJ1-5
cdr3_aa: CATSSVGGKNSGQPQHF

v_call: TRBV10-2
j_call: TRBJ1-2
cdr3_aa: CASSEVWQESYGYTF

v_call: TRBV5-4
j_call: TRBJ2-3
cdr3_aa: CASSPPTSGSTDTQYF

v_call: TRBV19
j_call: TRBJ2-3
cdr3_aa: CASNRGGSGFASTDTQYF

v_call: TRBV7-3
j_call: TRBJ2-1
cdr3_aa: CASSSGGGQDNEQFF

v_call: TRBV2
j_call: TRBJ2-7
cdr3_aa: CASSEAAGLEQYF

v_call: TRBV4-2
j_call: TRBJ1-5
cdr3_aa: CASSRFNQPQHF

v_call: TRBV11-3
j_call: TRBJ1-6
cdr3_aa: CASSPPPGTPLHF

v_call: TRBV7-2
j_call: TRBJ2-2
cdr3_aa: CASSLGRRKGGELFF

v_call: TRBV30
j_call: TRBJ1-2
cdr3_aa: CAWSSVNYGYTF

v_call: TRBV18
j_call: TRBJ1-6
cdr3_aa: CASSPLSRVSTGNSPLHF

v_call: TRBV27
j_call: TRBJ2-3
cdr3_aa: CASSPQILAGGTDTQYF

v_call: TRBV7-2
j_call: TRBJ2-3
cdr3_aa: CASSLERLAGPTQYF

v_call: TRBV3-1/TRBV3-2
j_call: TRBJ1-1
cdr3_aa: CASSQEPGLETEAFF

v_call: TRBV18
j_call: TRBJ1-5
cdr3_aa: CASSTGQGNLQPQHF

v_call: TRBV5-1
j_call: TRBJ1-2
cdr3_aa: CASSSSGASDHGYTF

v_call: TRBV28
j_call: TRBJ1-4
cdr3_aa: CASSFQGVATNEKLFF

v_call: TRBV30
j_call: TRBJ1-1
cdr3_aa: CAWSWANTEAFF

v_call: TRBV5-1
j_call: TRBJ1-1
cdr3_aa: CASSLGWGNTEAFF

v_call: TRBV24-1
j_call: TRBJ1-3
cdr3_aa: CATSDLKGLAGNTIYF

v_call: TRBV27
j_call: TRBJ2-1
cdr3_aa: CASSLEVLAGGSYNEQFF

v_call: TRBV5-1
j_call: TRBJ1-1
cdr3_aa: CASSNPGQGGLGLRRTEAFF

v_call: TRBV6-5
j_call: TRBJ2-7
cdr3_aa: CASRTETYEQYF

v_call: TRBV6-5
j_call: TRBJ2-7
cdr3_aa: CASSSGVNFEGEQYF

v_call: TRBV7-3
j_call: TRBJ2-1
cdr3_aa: CASSLSRGSGNEQFF

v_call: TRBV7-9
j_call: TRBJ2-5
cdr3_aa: CASSSRQGTQETQYF

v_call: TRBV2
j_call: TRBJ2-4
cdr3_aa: CASRGTSQNIQYF

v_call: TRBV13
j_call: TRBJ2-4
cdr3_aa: CASSSTMRGRENIQYF

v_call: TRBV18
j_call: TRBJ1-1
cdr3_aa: CASSPSRDTEAFF

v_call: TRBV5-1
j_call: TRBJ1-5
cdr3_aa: CASSLDADSNQPQHF

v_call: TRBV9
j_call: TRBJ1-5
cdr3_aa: CASRGNEGQPQHF

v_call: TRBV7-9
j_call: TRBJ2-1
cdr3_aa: CASSLDGTAEQFF

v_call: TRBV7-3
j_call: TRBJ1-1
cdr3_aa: CASSSGAGGAEAFF

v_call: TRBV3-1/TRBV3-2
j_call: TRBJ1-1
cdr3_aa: CASSKRTVAGDTEAFF

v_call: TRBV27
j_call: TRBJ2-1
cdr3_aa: CASRKEQGISYNEQFF

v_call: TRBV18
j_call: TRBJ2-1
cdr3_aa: CASSPPAGGSHEQFF

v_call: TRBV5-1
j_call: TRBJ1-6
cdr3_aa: CASSKEDSLNSPLHF

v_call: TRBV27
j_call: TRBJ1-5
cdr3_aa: CASGPWQGPNQPQHF

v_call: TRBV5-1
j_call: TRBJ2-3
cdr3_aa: CASSLGGGFLADTQYF

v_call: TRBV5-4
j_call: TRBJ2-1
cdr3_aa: CASSSRTSGRGNEQFF

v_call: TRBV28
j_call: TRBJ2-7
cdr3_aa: CASSLFGQAYEQYF

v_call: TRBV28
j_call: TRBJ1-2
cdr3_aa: CASSLYYGYTF

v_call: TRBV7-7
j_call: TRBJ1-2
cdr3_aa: CASSPVKNYGYTF

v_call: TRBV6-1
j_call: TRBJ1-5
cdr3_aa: CASSEVWRARNQPQHF

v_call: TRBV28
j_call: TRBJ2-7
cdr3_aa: CASSLFQGNHEQYF

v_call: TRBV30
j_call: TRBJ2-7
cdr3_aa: CAWSVLRRPISYEQYF

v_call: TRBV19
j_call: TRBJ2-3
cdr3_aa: CASSISSYPTDTQYF

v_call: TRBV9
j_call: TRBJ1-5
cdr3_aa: CASSTPGTGSLNQPQHF

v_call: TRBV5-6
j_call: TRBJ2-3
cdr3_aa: CASSFWTSRDTQYF

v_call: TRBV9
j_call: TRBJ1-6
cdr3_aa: CASSPGQVESPLHF

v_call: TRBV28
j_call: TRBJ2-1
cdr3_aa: CASSPKSAGGVKWWNEQFF

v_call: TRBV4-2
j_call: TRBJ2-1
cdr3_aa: CASSRGGYNEQFF

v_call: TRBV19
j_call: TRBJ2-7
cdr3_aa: CASSRVDGAPLGEQYF

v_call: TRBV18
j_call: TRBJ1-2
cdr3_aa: CASSPPNRAGGYTF

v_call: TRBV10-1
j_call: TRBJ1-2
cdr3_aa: CASSERPSGPGYTF

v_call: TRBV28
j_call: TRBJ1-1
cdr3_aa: CASSLGGRGPAEAFF

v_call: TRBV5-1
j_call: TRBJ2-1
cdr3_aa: CASSLAIASGRAWDNEQFF